The 13 T cell receptor beta chains reported below all come from one sample, sequenced in a study of beta chain features in type 1 diabetes (dated by TCRdb to the late 2010s). On the study overall, not on this receptor specifically: In all four CD4+ subsets, TCRB CDR3 length was moderately but significantly shorter in type 1 diabetes patients.

Their antigen targets remain unknown. Libraries came from the immunoSEQ multiplex PCR assay. All of the isolated RNA was reverse transcribed with the High Capacity cDNA Reverse Transcription Kit, so expressed TCRB transcripts were sequenced. Imported from immuneACCESS, the table was reduced by TCRdb to in-frame sequences with V and J called. These copies leave out some clones; in studies compared against another copy, an unresolved V gene accounts for under half, and the cause of the remainder is not known. The sample table holds approximately 52,000 clones, of which 60% to 70% were seen once. The ten most abundant clones make up approximately 0.3% of the sample. Sample: stem cell memory CD4+ T cells from blood. The sample's cell subset or site label, decoded: stem cell-like memory CD4+ T cells. The receptors were gathered from a woman aged 30 to 39 with type 1 diabetes.

V is TRBV9 and J is TRBJ2-3; TRBD2 matches 11 bases. V lost 0 bases, J lost 3 bases, and 3 bases stayed unmatched. CDR3 length: 16 residues. Germline loops: CDR1 SGDLS, CDR2 YYNGEE. DNA of the CDR3: TGTGCCAGCAGCGTAGGGGCTAGCGGGAGGACAGATACGCAGTATTTT. Its translation is CASSVGASGRTDTQYF.

The chain carries TRBV5-1 and TRBJ1-5; D is perhaps TRBD1 (5 bases). CDR1 and CDR2 from the germline V gene are SGHRS and YFSETQ. This CDR3 is built from 14 residues. V was clipped by 0 bases and J by 7 bases, with 11 bases between them. The CDR3 DNA reads TGCGCCAGCAGCTTGGATGTGGGGCACCAGCCCCAGCATTTT. It translates to CASSLDVGHQPQHF. Full variable domain (rest looked up from reference TRBV5-1 and TRBJ1-5): KAGVTQTPRYLIKTRGQQVTLSCSPISGHRSVSWYQQTPGQGLQFLFEYFSETQRNKGNFPGRFSGRQFSNSRSEMNVSTLELGDSALYLCASSLDVGHQPQHFGDGTRLSIL.

This clone was seen just once. This chain connects TRBV4-1 to TRBJ1-4; tentative D call: TRBD1 (5 bases). Germline V CDR1 and CDR2: MGHRA, YSYEKL. V lost 5 bases to trimming and J lost 0 bases, with 19 bases between them. The CDR3 contains 18 residues. CDR3 DNA sequence: TGCGCCAGCAGCAACGCCGGTGGCGGGGGGGCAACTAATGAAAAACTGTTTTTT. Protein sequence: CASSNAGGGGATNEKLFF.

V usage is TRBV18 and J usage is TRBJ1-1, with a tentative D call TRBD1 (5 bases). CDR3 length equals 15 residues. The V end lost 3 bases, the J end lost 1 base, and 12 bases lay between the germline ends. Germline CDR1 and CDR2: KGHSH and LQKENI. The CDR3, as DNA: TGTGCCAGCTCACCGCGATCAGGGCAGAACACTGAAGCTTTCTTT. Translating gives CASSPRSGQNTEAFF.

The rearrangement links TRBV5-1 to TRBJ1-3; 9 bases are a match to TRBD1. The CDR3 runs to 16 residues. Trimming at V came to 4 bases and at J to 0 bases, leaving 5 bases not matched to a gene. The V gene's germline CDR1 is SGHRS and CDR2 YFSETQ. The CDR3 sequence is CASSQGQGFSGNTIYF. CDR3 DNA sequence: TGCGCCAGCAGCCAAGGACAGGGGTTCTCTGGAAACACCATATATTTT.

This chain links TRBV6-5 with TRBJ1-4; D possibly corresponds to TRBD1 (5 bases). V gave up 2 bases and J gave up 8 bases, with 15 bases separating them. Per germline, CDR1 MNHEY and CDR2 SVGAGI. The CDR3 covers 15 residues. The CDR3 spells CASSYNTQGSEKLFF. In DNA, the CDR3 is TGTGCCAGCAGTTACAACACTCAGGGAAGCGAAAAACTGTTTTTT.

This chain links TRBV23-1 with TRBJ2-3, with 10 bases aligning to TRBD2. TRBV23-1 carries the ORF label, with uncertain function. CDR3 length: 15 amino acids. Trimming at V came to 5 bases and at J to 0 bases, leaving 2 bases not matched to a gene. The CDR3 region is CASSDSGRSTDTQYF. The CDR3 DNA is TGCGCCAGCAGTGATAGCGGGAGGAGCACAGATACGCAGTATTTT.

The chain couples TRBV2 to TRBJ2-7; D is undetermined. The CDR3 runs to 12 residues. The germline V and J ends were trimmed by 3 bases and 4 bases, with 7 bases remaining between them. CDR1 SNHLY and CDR2 FYNNEI come from the germline V gene. CDR3 in DNA: TGTGCCAGCAGTGAGTTCGGTTACGAGCAGTACTTC. Encoded protein: CASSEFGYEQYF.

This chain connects TRBV12-5 to TRBJ1-2; 7 bases agree with TRBD1. Germline V gives CDR1 LGHNT, CDR2 FRNRAP. The CDR3 runs to 14 residues. V shed 3 bases and J 6 bases; nucleotides not matched to a gene: 7. In DNA, the CDR3 is TGTGCTAGTGGTTTTCAGGGGGTGGGCGATGGCTACACCTTC. It translates to CASGFQGVGDGYTF. Full variable domain (remainder filled in from reference TRBV12-5 and TRBJ1-2): DARVTQTPRHKVTEMGQEVTMRCQPILGHNTVFWYRQTMMQGLELLAYFRNRAPLDDSGMPKDRFSAEMPDATLATLKIQPSEPRDSAVYFCASGFQGVGDGYTFGSGTRLTVV.

The rearrangement links TRBV4-2 to TRBJ2-5, with TRBD2 as a possible D gene (7 bases). V gave up 3 bases and J gave up 5 bases, with 19 bases separating them. This CDR3 is 16 amino acids long. From germline, CDR1 is LGHNA and CDR2 YNFKEQ. This CDR3 is CASSHRGARRVETQYF. The CDR3 region has the DNA TGTGCCAGCAGCCATCGGGGGGCCCGGAGGGTCGAGACCCAGTACTTC.

The chain joins TRBV18 to TRBJ2-7; the D gene is possibly TRBD2 (7 bases). V lost 6 bases and J lost 5, with 14 bases in between. Germline assignment: CDR1 KGHSH and CDR2 LQKENI. The CDR3 contains 13 residues. Here the CDR3 reads CASSRGALNEQYF. The CDR3 nucleotides read TGTGCCAGCTCCCGGGGGGCCCTCAACGAGCAGTACTTC.

This chain connects TRBV5-4 to TRBJ2-1, with 9 bases that match TRBD2. The length of the CDR3 is 14 residues. Germline loops: CDR1 SGHNT, CDR2 YYREEE (reference sequence). V shed 5 bases and J 7 bases; nucleotides not matched to a gene: 7. The CDR3, as DNA: TGTGCCAGCAGTTCAGCGGGGGGAGAGAATGAGCAGTTCTTC. Translating it yields CASSSAGGENEQFF.

The V call is TRBV5-4, the J call TRBJ2-7, with TRBD2 matching over 10 bases. Trimming removed 4 bases from V and 5 bases from J; junction bases left unmatched: 6. In germline, CDR1 is SGHNT, CDR2 YYREEE (reference sequence). This CDR3 has 14 residues. The CDR3 spells CASSPRTSGHEQYF. In nucleotides, the CDR3 is TGTGCCAGCAGCCCCCGGACTAGCGGCCACGAGCAGTACTTC.